This TCR beta chain was recorded in a study of T cell changes during pregnancy in multiple sclerosis. Only in-frame clones appear in the TCRdb table, and some are missing; sequencing was by immunoSEQ multiplex PCR. The data hold approximately 41,000 clones, with roughly 90% observed a single time. V was trimmed by 5 bases and J by 0 bases, leaving 8 bases between them. Per the germline V gene, CDR1 is MNHEY and CDR2 is SVGAGI. This CDR3 is built from 15 residues. The receptor was isolated from a female donor with multiple sclerosis, enrolled in a pregnancy study. This sample comprised CD4+ T cells from peripheral blood mononuclear cells, obtained in the first trimester of pregnancy. The chain uses TRBV6-5 and TRBJ2-6; TRBD1 is a possible D gene (5 bases). Here the CDR3 reads CASSPQGSGANVLTF. The CDR3 nucleotides read TGTGCCAGCAGTCCCCAGGGCTCTGGGGCCAACGTCCTGACTTTC.